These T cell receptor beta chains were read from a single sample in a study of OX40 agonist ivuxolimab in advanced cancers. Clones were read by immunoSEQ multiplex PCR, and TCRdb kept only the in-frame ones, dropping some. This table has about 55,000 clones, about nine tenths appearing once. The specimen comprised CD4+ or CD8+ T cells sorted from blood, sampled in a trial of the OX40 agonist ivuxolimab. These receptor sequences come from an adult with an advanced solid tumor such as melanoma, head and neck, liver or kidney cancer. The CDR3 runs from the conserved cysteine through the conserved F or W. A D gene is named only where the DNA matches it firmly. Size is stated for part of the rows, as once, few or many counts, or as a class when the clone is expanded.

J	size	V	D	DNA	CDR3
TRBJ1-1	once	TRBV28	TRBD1	TGTGCCAGCAGTCCTCACCAGGGGGGGATGAACACTGAAGCTTTCTTT	CASSPHQGGMNTEAFF
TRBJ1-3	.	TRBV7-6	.	TGTGCCAGCAGCTTAGCGGCACAGGGAGGGAACACCATATATTTT	CASSLAAQGGNTIYF
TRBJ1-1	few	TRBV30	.	TGTGCCTGGAGTGTAGGCGGGAACACTGAAGCTTTCTTT	CAWSVGGNTEAFF
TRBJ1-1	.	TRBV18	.	TGTGCCAGCGCCGTAGACAGAGGGAACACTGAAGCTTTCTTT	CASAVDRGNTEAFF
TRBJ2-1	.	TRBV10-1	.	TGCGCCAGCAGTGAGTCCCGACTAAACAATGAGCAGTTCTTC	CASSESRLNNEQFF
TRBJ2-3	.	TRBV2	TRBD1	TGTGCCAGCAGTGAAGGACACAGGGGGCTTTCGGATACGCAGTATTTT	CASSEGHRGLSDTQYF
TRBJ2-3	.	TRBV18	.	TGTGCCAGCTCACCACTAGCGGAAAGCACAGATACGCAGTATTTT	CASSPLAESTDTQYF
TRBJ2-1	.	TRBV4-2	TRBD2	TGTGCCAGCAGCCAAGGAGGCACTAGCGGGAGGGGCAATGAGCAGTTCTTC	CASSQGGTSGRGNEQFF
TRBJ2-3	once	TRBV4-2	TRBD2	TGTGCCAGCAGCCAAGATTTTTGGCAGAGGACTAGCGGGAGGGCCACAGATACGCAGTATTTT	CASSQDFWQRTSGRATDTQYF
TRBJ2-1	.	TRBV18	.	TGTGCCAGCTCACCACCCGGCGGGGTCCAAAAAAATGAGCAGTTCTTC	CASSPPGGVQKNEQFF
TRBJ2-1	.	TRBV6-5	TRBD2	TGTGCCAGCAGTTACTGGGAGGGAGGCTACAATGAGCAGTTCTTC	CASSYWEGGYNEQFF
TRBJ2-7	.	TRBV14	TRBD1	TGTGCCAGCAGCGCCCAGACAGGGGGCGAGCAGTACTTC	CASSAQTGGEQYF
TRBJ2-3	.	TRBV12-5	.	TGTGCTAGTGGTTTGCAACAAGGAGGGCAGTATTTT	CASGLQQGGQYF
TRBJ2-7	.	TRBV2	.	TGTGCCAGCGGAGCGGAGCGGTCGGGGTACGAGCAGTACTTC	CASGAERSGYEQYF
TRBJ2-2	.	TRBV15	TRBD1	TGTGCCACCAGCAGGGACAGGCACACCGGGGAGCTGTTTTTT	CATSRDRHTGELFF
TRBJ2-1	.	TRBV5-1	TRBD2	TGCGCCAGCAGCCTAGCGGAGCCAACCTACAATGAGCAGTTCTTC	CASSLAEPTYNEQFF
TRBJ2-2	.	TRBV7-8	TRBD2	TGTGCCAGCAGTCCCGGGACTACCTCCACCGGGGAGCTGTTTTTT	CASSPGTTSTGELFF
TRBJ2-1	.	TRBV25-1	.	TGTGCCAGCAGAGGGTCCCACCTTCTAGGTGAGCAGTTCTTC	CASRGSHLLGEQFF
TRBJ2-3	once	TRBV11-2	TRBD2	TGTGCCAGCAGCTTAGATGAGGGACTAGCGGGAGTGGACACAGATACGCAGTATTTT	CASSLDEGLAGVDTDTQYF
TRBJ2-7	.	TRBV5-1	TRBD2	TGCGCCAGCAGCTTGACTAGCGGGGCTTACTACGAGCAGTACTTC	CASSLTSGAYYEQYF
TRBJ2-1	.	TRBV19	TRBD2	TGTGCCATCGGAAAGGGACTAGCGGGATACAATGAGCAGTTCTTC	CAIGKGLAGYNEQFF
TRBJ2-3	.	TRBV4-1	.	TGCGCCAGCAGCCAAGATCGGGGCGGGGACACAGATACGCAGTATTTT	CASSQDRGGDTDTQYF
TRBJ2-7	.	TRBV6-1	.	.	CASSTSTGPSYEQYF
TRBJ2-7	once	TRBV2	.	TGTGCCAGCAGGGGGGCCTACGAGCAGTACTTC	CASRGAYEQYF
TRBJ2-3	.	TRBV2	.	TGTGCCAGCAGTCGCCCTCAAGCTACGGATACGCAGTATTTT	CASSRPQATDTQYF
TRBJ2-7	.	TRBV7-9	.	TGTGCCAGCAGCTTGGGCCCCTCCTACGAGCAGTACTTC	CASSLGPSYEQYF
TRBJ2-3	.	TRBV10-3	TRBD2	TGTGCCATCAGTGGACTAGCTGTAGATACGCAGTATTTT	CAISGLAVDTQYF
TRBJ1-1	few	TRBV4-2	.	TGTGCCAGCAGCCCCTGGTTGGGGGGGCACACTGAAGCTTTCTTT	CASSPWLGGHTEAFF
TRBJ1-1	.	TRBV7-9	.	TGTGCCAGCAGCTTAGCTTCAGGGGCTTTCTTT	CASSLASGAFF
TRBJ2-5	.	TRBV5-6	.	TGTGCCAGCAGCTTGGTGGCACGGATTCAAGAGACCCAGTACTTC	CASSLVARIQETQYF
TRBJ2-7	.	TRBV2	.	TGTGCCAGCAGTGACAGGGTTTCCTACGAGCAGTACTTC	CASSDRVSYEQYF
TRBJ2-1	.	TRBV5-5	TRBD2	TGTGCCAGCAGCTCGGGACTAGCGGGAGGGGGTTCCTACAATGAGCAGTTCTTC	CASSSGLAGGGSYNEQFF
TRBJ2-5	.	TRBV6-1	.	TGTGCCAGCAGCCTGGGACCTAAAGAGACCCAGTACTTC	CASSLGPKETQYF
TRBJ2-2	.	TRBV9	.	TGTGCCAGCAGCGTAACGGGGGCGAACACCGGGGAGCTGTTTTTT	CASSVTGANTGELFF
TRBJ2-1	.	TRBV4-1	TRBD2	TGCGCCAGCAGCCGCGACGGGACTAGCCGCCACAATGAGCAGTTCTTC	CASSRDGTSRHNEQFF
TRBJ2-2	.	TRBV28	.	TGTGCCAGCAGTTTAGATAGAGCCGGACGGGAGCTGTTTTTT	CASSLDRAGRELFF
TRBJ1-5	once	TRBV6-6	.	TGTGCCAGCAGTTACCTATCGGATCAGCCCCAGCATTTT	CASSYLSDQPQHF
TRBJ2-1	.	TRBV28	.	TGTGCCAGCAGGTATTCCCTAAGCGATGAGCAGTTCTTC	CASRYSLSDEQFF
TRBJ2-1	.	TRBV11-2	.	TGTGCCAGCAGCTTCGATTCAACATTTTTAGGTGAGCAGTTCTTC	CASSFDSTFLGEQFF
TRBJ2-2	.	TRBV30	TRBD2	TGTGCCTGGAGTGGGGGACTAGCGGGAGGAAAGCGGCCCGGGGAGCTGTTTTTT	CAWSGGLAGGKRPGELFF
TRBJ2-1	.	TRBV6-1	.	TGTGCCAGCAGTGAAGCGGGCAGGGGGCTCGGAAGCGGGAGAGGCAATGAGCAGTTCTTC	CASSEAGRGLGSGRGNEQFF
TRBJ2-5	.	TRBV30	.	TGTGCCTGGAGTGGGGACCGGTGGGAAGAGACCCAGTACTTC	CAWSGDRWEETQYF
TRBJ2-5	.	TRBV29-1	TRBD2	TGCAGCGTAGCGGGACGGCTCCAAGAGACCCAGTACTTC	CSVAGRLQETQYF
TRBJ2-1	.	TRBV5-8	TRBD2	TGTGCCAGCAGCTTGCGCGGGAGCTCCTACAATGAGCAGTTCTTC	CASSLRGSSYNEQFF
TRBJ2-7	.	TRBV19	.	TGTGCCAGTAGGGGACACTACGAGCAGTACTTC	CASRGHYEQYF
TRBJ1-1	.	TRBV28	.	TGTGCCAGCAGGGGGTGGGCGGGGCTACCTGAAGCTTTCTTT	CASRGWAGLPEAFF
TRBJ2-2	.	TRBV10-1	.	TGCGCCAGCTCGGGACTCGGAAGAACCGGGGAGCTGTTTTTT	CASSGLGRTGELFF
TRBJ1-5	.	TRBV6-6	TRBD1	TGTGCCAGCAGTTACTTGGGACAGGGGTCTCAGCCCCAGCATTTT	CASSYLGQGSQPQHF
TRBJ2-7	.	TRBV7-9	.	TGTGCCAGCAGACATGACTCCTCCTACGAGCAGTACTTC	CASRHDSSYEQYF
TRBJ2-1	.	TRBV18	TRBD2	TGTGCCAGCTCACCACCGGGACTAGCAACCTACAATGAGCAGTTCTTC	CASSPPGLATYNEQFF
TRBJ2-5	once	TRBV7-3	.	TGTGCCAGCAGCGAAGGACCGACTCAAGAGACCCAGTACTTC	CASSEGPTQETQYF
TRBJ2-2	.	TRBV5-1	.	TGCGCCAGCAGCTTCGGGGAGCTTAAGACCGGGGAGCTGTTTTTT	CASSFGELKTGELFF
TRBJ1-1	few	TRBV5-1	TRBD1	TGCGCCAGCAGCTCGACAGGGGGCGCCACTGAAGCTTTCTTT	CASSSTGGATEAFF
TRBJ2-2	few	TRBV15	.	TGTGCCACCAGCAGAGATCTGCTGAACACCGGGGAGCTGTTTTTT	CATSRDLLNTGELFF
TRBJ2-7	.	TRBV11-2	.	TGTGCCAGCAGCTTAGTCAGGTCGGGGTGGGAGCAGTACTTC	CASSLVRSGWEQYF
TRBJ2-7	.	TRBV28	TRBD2	TGTGCCAGCAGTCCGGAGCGGGTGGGGACTAAAGACGAGCAGTACTTC	CASSPERVGTKDEQYF
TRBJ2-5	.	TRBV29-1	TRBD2	TGCAGCGTCGAATGGACTAGCGGGAGACAAGAGACCCAGTACTTC	CSVEWTSGRQETQYF
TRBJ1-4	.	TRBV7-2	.	TGTGCCAGCAGTAACCCGGTTAATGAAAAACTGTTTTTT	CASSNPVNEKLFF
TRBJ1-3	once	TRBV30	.	TGTGCCTGGCAGCCACCCTCTGGAAACACCATATATTTT	CAWQPPSGNTIYF